Given below is one TCR beta chain in context. Antigen unknown. The data were taken from a study of cytomegalovirus exposure and HLA in healthy donors. Study findings and constraints: The study listed approximately 170 cytomegalovirus-associated TCR beta chains. Fewer N-insertions (relative to the roughly 670-donor mean) were reportedly seen in an Asian-associated ancestry cluster in a later analysis. The sole available immune exposure information was CMV serostatus.

Primers: 60 Vbeta forward and 13 Jbeta reverse. Using immunoSEQ multiplex PCR, the repertoire was profiled, and TCRdb retains in-frame clones only, with some absent. The repertoire consists of some 150,000 clones, with about 76% occurring once and the leading ten covering roughly 4%. After removal of 7 bases from V and 6 bases from J, the junction contained 18 bases not matched to a gene. CDR1 is LNHDA, CDR2 SQIVND, per germline (reference sequence). The CDR3 is 17 amino acids. The specimen was PBMCs. The chain recombines TRBV19 with TRBJ1-2, with 9 bases identical to TRBD1. The sequence was collected from a man in his late teens or twenties in good health and CMV-seronegative. The CDR3 here is CASKVGSGTGWGNGYTF. The DNA for the CDR3 is TGTGCCAGTAAAGTTGGGTCGGGGACAGGGTGGGGAAATGGCTACACCTTC.